This passage covers 20 T cell receptor beta chains from one sample sequenced in a study of T-cell memory formation after mild COVID-19. TCRdb itself ran the 5' RACE reads through MiXCR, one entry per CDR3 protein. The sample lists under 250,000 distinct CDR3 sequences; roughly 10% were seen once. Material for sequencing was PBMCs or a T cell subset sorted from them (not recorded which). These receptors were obtained from a man aged 18 to 30 who had mild COVID-19 (a few samples of this study predate the infection). Cell type and time point are not known.

This clonotype turned up a few times. V gene TRBV5-1 combines with J gene TRBJ1-1, with TRBD1 identical over 10 bases. The CDR3 covers 15 residues. Germline lookup yields CDR1 SGHRS and CDR2 YFSETQ. With V trimmed by 3 bases and J by 1 base, 3 bases remained unmatched. CDR3: CASSSGTGANTEAFF. The CDR3, as DNA: TGCGCCAGCAGCTCGGGGACAGGGGCGAACACTGAAGCTTTCTTT.

A note on this clonotype: Likely a read error: the CDR3 ends without its conserved phenylalanine or tryptophan. The DNA is omitted, as the CDR3 cannot be located on it reliably, and the CDR3 follows TCRdb's listing. V gene TRBV7-9 combines with J gene TRBJ2-1; the table names TRBD1, a call not compared with the DNA. CDR1 is SEHNR, CDR2 FQNEAQ, per germline (reference sequence). The CDR3 is 9 residues long, counting both termini. The CDR3: CASSPKGRS.

The rearrangement links TRBV13 to TRBJ1-6, with 11 bases matching TRBD1. This CDR3 comprises 17 residues. V gave up 0 bases and J gave up 9 bases; unmatched junction bases: 7. Germline V gives CDR1 PRHDT, CDR2 FYEKMQ (reference sequence). For the CDR3, the DNA is TGTGCCAGCAGCTTAGGGGGACAGGGGGTAATTGGTTCACCCCTCCACTTT. Translation gives CASSLGGQGVIGSPLHF.

The chain carries TRBV7-2 and TRBJ2-3; a weak D match, TRBD1 (5 bases). V was cut by 2 bases and J by 1 base, with 13 bases left in between. The CDR3 has 16 amino acids. The germline V gene has CDR1 SGHTA and CDR2 FQGNSA. CDR3 amino acids: CASSLMSQGGTDTQYF. Here the CDR3 DNA reads TGTGCCAGCAGCTTAATGTCGCAGGGTGGCACAGATACGCAGTATTTT.

In this sample, this clonotype turned up a few times. V gene TRBV5-1 combines with J gene TRBJ1-5; 7 nucleotides match TRBD1. Trimming cost V 0 bases and J 2 bases; bases outside gene matches: 2. CDR1 is SGHRS and CDR2 is YFSETQ in the germline V gene. CDR3 length: 15 residues. CDR3 sequence reads: CASSLDTGGNQPQHF. The CDR3 region has the DNA TGCGCCAGCAGCTTGGATACAGGGGGCAATCAGCCCCAGCATTTT. Combining the CDR3 with reference TRBV5-1 and TRBJ1-5 gives the whole variable domain KAGVTQTPRYLIKTRGQQVTLSCSPISGHRSVSWYQQTPGQGLQFLFEYFSETQRNKGNFPGRFSGRQFSNSRSEMNVSTLELGDSALYLCASSLDTGGNQPQHFGDGTRLSIL.

Comments on this clonotype: Since a much larger clone is just one base distant, this may be a read error. This sequence joins TRBV7-9 and TRBJ2-7; no firm D call. The CDR3 is 14 amino acids. The V gene's germline CDR1 is SEHNR and CDR2 FQNEAQ (reference sequence). Trimming removed 1 base at V and 0 bases at J, with 7 bases between. DNA of the CDR3: TGTGCCAGCAGCTTAGATATGAGCTCCTACGAGCAGTACTTC. Its protein is CASSLDMSSYEQYF.

This sequence joins TRBV27 and TRBJ2-3; 10 bases agree with TRBD2. Germline values: CDR1 MNHEY, CDR2 SMNVEV (reference sequence). This CDR3 has 17 amino acids. V shed 5 bases and J 3 bases; nucleotides not matched to a gene: 11. DNA for the CDR3: TGTGCCAGCAGTCCCCCAGCGGGGGGGGCGAGAACAGATACGCAGTATTTT. Amino acid sequence: CASSPPAGGARTDTQYF.

This clonotype was found a few times. This sequence joins TRBV5-5 and TRBJ1-5; D perhaps matches TRBD1 (6 bases). V gave up 0 bases and J gave up 8 bases, with 15 bases separating them. The germline V gene has CDR1 SGHKS and CDR2 YYEKEE (reference sequence). The CDR3 is 15 residues long. CDR3 in amino acids: CASSLVSGGKEPQHF. The DNA of the CDR3 is TGTGCCAGCAGCTTGGTATCTGGGGGCAAGGAGCCCCAGCATTTT.

In this sample, this clonotype turned up a few times. The chain employs TRBV28 and TRBJ1-5; 7 bases map to TRBD1. V was pared by 1 base and J by 12 bases, with 0 bases of the junction left unmatched. Germline lookup yields CDR1 MDHEN and CDR2 SYDVKM. The CDR3 extends over 11 amino acids. The CDR3 sequence: CASSLYRGQHF. For the CDR3, the DNA is TGTGCCAGCAGTTTATACAGGGGCCAGCATTTT.

This chain links TRBV6-6 with TRBJ2-6, with no clear D. Trimming left V 8 bases short and J 3 bases short, with 5 bases between. This CDR3 region has 12 residues. Germline V gene sequence: CDR1 MNHNY, CDR2 SVGAGI (reference sequence). The CDR3 sequence is CASSGGANVLTF. CDR3 nucleotide sequence: TGTGCCAGCTCTGGTGGGGCCAACGTCCTGACTTTC.

This clonotype was observed a handful of times. The chain has TRBV21-1 and TRBJ1-5; TRBD1 was called by the table and not checked on the DNA. TRBV21-1 is a recognized pseudogene. This CDR3 has 16 amino acids. The CDR3 nucleotides are TGTGCCAGCAGACCTCTCTCCGGGGTAAGGAATCAGCCCCAGCATTTT. Translated, it gives CASRPLSGVRNQPQHF.

This clonotype occurred a few times. This sequence joins TRBV7-2 and TRBJ2-3; TRBD2 matches at 8 bases. This CDR3 comprises 18 residues. Germline V lookup: CDR1 SGHTA, CDR2 FQGNSA. V dropped 4 bases and J dropped 4; count of bases not matched to a gene: 16. The CDR3, as DNA: TGTGCCAGCAGCTCCCCTCCGGGGGGGGGTATGGGCCCAGATACGCAGTATTTT. This codes for CASSSPPGGGMGPDTQYF.

The J gene is TRBJ2-7, the V gene TRBV5-5; 7 bases align to TRBD1. V lost 4 bases, J lost 6 bases, and 10 bases stayed unmatched. Germline lookup yields CDR1 SGHKS and CDR2 YYEKEE (reference sequence). CDR3 size: 14 residues. CDR3: CASSRSPGGSEQYV. Written as DNA, the CDR3 is TGTGCCAGCAGCCGGTCCCCAGGGGGTTCCGAGCAGTACGTC.

This clonotype was seen a few times. This may be a read error, as it is one base from a much larger clone. The chain links TRBV7-9 to TRBJ2-5; a possible D gene is TRBD2 (5 bases). Trimming removed 4 bases at V and 5 bases at J, with 5 bases between. This CDR3 spans 11 amino acids. Germline assignment: CDR1 SEHNR and CDR2 FQNEAQ (reference sequence). For the CDR3, the DNA is TGTGCCAGCAGCTGGAGGGAGACCCAGTACTTC. Protein product: CASSWRETQYF.

The chain links TRBV18 to TRBJ2-7, with TRBD1 matching over 9 bases. The CDR3 contains 15 residues. Germline CDR1 is KGHSH and CDR2 is LQKENI. J gave up 7 bases and V 2 bases, and 9 bases lay outside the gene matches. CDR3 loop: CASSPSRDRVYEQYV. CDR3 nucleotides: TGTGCCAGCTCACCAAGCCGGGACAGGGTGTATGAGCAGTACGTC.

The chain links TRBV5-4 to TRBJ2-3, with 8 positions matching TRBD2. The CDR3 runs to 15 residues. Trimming took 3 bases from V and 2 from J; bases not matched to a gene: 5. CDR1 is SGHNT and CDR2 is YYREEE in the germline V gene (reference sequence). CDR3 nucleotides: TGTGCCAGCAGCTCGCGGCGGGGGGCCACAGATACGCAGTATTTT. Translation: CASSSRRGATDTQYF.

In this sample, this clonotype turned up a few times. The chain combines TRBV4-2 with TRBJ1-1; no clear D gene. Germline values: CDR1 LGHNA, CDR2 YNFKEQ. The CDR3 is 15 amino acids. The V end was cut by 0 bases, the J end by 4 bases, with 12 bases between. This chain's CDR3 is CASSQDWRGFTEAFF. DNA for the CDR3: TGTGCCAGCAGCCAAGATTGGCGTGGGTTCACTGAAGCTTTCTTT.

The chain has TRBV3-1 and TRBJ1-3; D uncertain. The CDR3 consists of 13 residues. Germline V gene data show CDR1 as LGHDT and CDR2 as YNNKEL (reference sequence). V lost 1 base and J 3 bases, leaving 4 bases between the germline ends. CDR3 DNA sequence: TGTGCCAGCAGCCAAGCTGATGGAAACACCATATATTTT. Translation: CASSQADGNTIYF.

This chain connects TRBV12-3 or TRBV12-4 to TRBJ1-2; D not certain. CDR3 length: 14 amino acids. V gave up 5 bases and J gave up 13 bases, with 23 bases separating them. CDR3 nucleotide sequence: TGTGCCAGCAGTCCAAAAGAAACAGATCGTCTCGTCACCTTC. This codes for CASSPKETDRLVTF.

In this sample, this clonotype turned up many times. This chain uses TRBV6-5 with TRBJ1-2; no firm D call. The CDR3 is 14 residues long. V lost 8 bases, J lost 7 bases, and 20 bases lay in between. Germline CDR1 is MNHEY and CDR2 is SVGAGI. CDR3 in amino acids: CASGTRDKRAGYTF. The DNA for the CDR3 is TGTGCCAGCGGTACTAGGGATAAGCGCGCTGGCTACACCTTC.